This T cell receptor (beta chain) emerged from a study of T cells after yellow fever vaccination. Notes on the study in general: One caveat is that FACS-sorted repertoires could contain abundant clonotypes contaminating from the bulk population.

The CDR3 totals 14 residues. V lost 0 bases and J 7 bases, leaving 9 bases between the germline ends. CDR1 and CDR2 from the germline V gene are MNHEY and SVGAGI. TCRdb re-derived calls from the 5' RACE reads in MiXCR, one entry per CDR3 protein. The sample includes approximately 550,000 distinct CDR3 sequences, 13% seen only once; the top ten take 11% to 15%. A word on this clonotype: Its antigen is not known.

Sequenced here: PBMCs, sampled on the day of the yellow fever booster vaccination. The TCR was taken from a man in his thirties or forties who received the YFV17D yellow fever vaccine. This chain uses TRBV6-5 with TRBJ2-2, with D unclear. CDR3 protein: CASSYSNGFGELFF. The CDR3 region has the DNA TGTGCCAGCAGTTACTCGAATGGGTTCGGGGAGCTGTTTTTT.